Listed below are T cell receptor beta chains from one sample, sequenced in a study of identical twins. TCRdb analysed the 5' RACE reads with MiXCR anew, one entry per CDR3 protein. In the table there are roughly 700,000 distinct CDR3 sequences, roughly 8% of which are singletons. This sample was also put to use in a study of yellow fever vaccine responses in identical twins.

Sequencing was performed on PBMCs. The receptors come from a woman aged 18-30 years in good health. CDR3s include the opening cysteine and the closing phenylalanine or tryptophan. Fields, in order: V gene, CDR3 protein.

TRBV7-8 | CASSYQGGTGRWNTEAFF
TRBV29-1 | CSPSQSQRRGETQYF
TRBV20-1 | CSAIRDSKIYGYTF
TRBV19 | CASTTGGHTEAFF
TRBV11-2 | CASSSWESGRYNEQFF
TRBV28 | CASSLLGTTEAFF
TRBV6-1 | CASSLDISGANVLTF
TRBV20-1 | CSARDGTSLEQFF
TRBV7-2 | CASSLVVTRDEQFF
TRBV12-3/TRBV12-4 | CASSLVWQPGVVNTDTQYF
TRBV7-2 | CASSLATLLTDTQYF
TRBV2 | CASKRLAGLETQYF
TRBV15 | CATSLTGSDTQYF
TRBV12-3/TRBV12-4 | CASSTDRGGFF
TRBV7-2 | CACQPQPATYEQYF
TRBV4-3 | CASSTDRGNPYNERFF
TRBV7-6 | CASSLGEGGELFF
TRBV20-1 | CSLDSQGSYNEQFF
TRBV27 | CASSLGGIDRGTQYF
TRBV24-1 | CATSGRTAMQETQYF
TRBV20-1 | CSAQTGGYGYTF
TRBV6-1 | CATSSREGTDTQYF
TRBV7-3 | CASSPGQPGDTEAFF